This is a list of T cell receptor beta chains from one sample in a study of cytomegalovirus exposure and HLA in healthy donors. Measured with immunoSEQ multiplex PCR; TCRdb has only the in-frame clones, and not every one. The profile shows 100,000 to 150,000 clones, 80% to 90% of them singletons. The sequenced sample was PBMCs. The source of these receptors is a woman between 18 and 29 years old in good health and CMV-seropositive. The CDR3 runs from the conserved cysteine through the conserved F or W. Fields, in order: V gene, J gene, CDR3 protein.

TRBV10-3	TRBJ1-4	CAISERGTGYEKLFF
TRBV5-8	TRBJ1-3	CASSGSYSSGNTIYF
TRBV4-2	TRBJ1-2	CASSQEGGDYGYTF
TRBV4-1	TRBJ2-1	CASAASGGVNEQFF
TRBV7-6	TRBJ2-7	CASSSNARPYEQYF
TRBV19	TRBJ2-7	CASSIDPDRAGREQYF
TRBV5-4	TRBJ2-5	CASSPHPGDQGETQYF
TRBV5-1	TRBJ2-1	CASSFQGGSLNEQFF
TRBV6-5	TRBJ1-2	CASRPGQGIYGYTF
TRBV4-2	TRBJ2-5	CASSQDVSVAGTQYF
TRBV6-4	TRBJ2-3	CASSLRGAEDTQYF
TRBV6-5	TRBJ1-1	CASSYSRLRNTEAFF
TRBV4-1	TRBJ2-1	CASSKLGTGPNNEQFF
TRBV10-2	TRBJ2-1	CASSEGHEQFF
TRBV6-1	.	CASSEDAGTGGLYEQYF
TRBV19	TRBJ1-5	CASSIETGVGQPQHF
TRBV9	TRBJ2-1	CASSVDASGVFSYNEQFF
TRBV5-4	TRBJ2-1	CASSLGQGAIDEQFF
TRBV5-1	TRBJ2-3	CASSLSGNTDTQYF
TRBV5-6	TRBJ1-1	CASSLESTEAFF
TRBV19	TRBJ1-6	CASSGTQRRNSPLHF
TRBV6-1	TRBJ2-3	CASSEVGLVKSSQYF
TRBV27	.	CASSLDGTGTYEQYF
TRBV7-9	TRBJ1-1	CSSSLGQEAFF
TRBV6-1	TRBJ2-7	CASSESGMEQYF
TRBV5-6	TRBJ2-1	CASSTDFANEQFF
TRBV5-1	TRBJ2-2	CASSLFTSGSTGELFF
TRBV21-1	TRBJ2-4	CASSKGGWEKNIQYF
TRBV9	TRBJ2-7	CASSSGQGSPLGEQYF
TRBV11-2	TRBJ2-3	CASSLDVSGGTQYF
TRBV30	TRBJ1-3	CAWSRRSQGNTIYF
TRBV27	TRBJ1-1	CASSYQGYTEAFF
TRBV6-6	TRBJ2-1	CASSSQTGFEFF
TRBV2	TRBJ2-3	CASSEGQLLTDTQYF
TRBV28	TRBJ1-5	CAGQQGVGNQPQHF